The following is a T cell receptor (beta chain) sequence with its context. Its antigen is still unknown. This CDR3 comprises 14 residues. The germline V gene encodes CDR1 SGHVS and CDR2 FNYEAQ. V was shortened by 1 base and J by 2 bases, with 8 bases between the two germline ends. The record originates from a study of T cell responses to AZD1222 COVID-19 vaccine. Study-wide background: Analyses pooled second doses at about 4 or about 12 weeks.

The table came from immunoSEQ multiplex PCR; TCRdb's copy has only in-frame clones and leaves some out. The profile covers just over 60,000 clones, with 76% appearing a single time and 11% to 15% taken by the ten largest. Study-wide results and limits: Recipients of AZD1222 seropositive at baseline numbered only five or six. Close to half of spike-specific TCRs reportedly recognize unmutated variant regions. Spike-specific TCR breadth and depth rose after two AZD1222 doses.

The sequence derives from an adult in good health. The sequencing here drew on peripheral blood, taken on day 0 of AZD1222 vaccination. The gene calls are TRBV7-6 and TRBJ1-1; D is unclear. The CDR3 here is CASSLVAGNTEAFF. In nucleotides, the CDR3 is TGTGCCAGCAGCTTAGTCGCGGGAAACACTGAAGCTTTCTTT.